The 17 T cell receptor beta chains given below trace back to one sample, sequenced in a study of graft-versus-host responses after intestinal transplantation. Only in-frame clones appear in the TCRdb table, and some are missing; sequencing was by immunoSEQ multiplex PCR. The profile shows about 9,300 clones, about 90% of them singletons. Sequencing was performed on PBMCs, taken roughly 42 days after intestinal transplant. Receptor source: a human patient who received an intestinal transplant, so some T cells may come from the graft donor.

This clone is a singleton in its sample. V is TRBV7-9 and J is TRBJ2-1; 8 nucleotides match TRBD2. CDR3 size: 12 residues. CDR1 is SEHNR and CDR2 is FQNEAQ in the germline V gene (reference sequence). With 0 bases clipped from V and 15 bases from J, the junction kept 4 bases outside the gene matches. CDR3 nucleotides: TGTGCCAGCAGCTTAGCGAGCGGGAGCTCGTTCTTC. Translation gives CASSLASGSSFF.

The chain is built from TRBV15 and TRBJ2-1; the match to TRBD1 covers 9 bases. Unmatched junction bases numbered 13, after V lost 4 bases and J lost 3 bases. The CDR3 is made up of 18 amino acids. Germline V gene data show CDR1 as LNHNV and CDR2 as YYDKDF (reference sequence). CDR3 sequence: CATSTRSWGQGYYNEQFF. In DNA, the CDR3 is TGTGCCACCAGCACACGAAGTTGGGGACAGGGATACTACAATGAGCAGTTCTTC.

The J gene is TRBJ2-3, the V gene TRBV28; D gene uncertain. Trimming took off 7 bases at V and 2 bases at J, with 7 bases between the two ends. From germline, CDR1 is MDHEN and CDR2 SYDVKM. This CDR3 comprises 12 residues. For the CDR3, the DNA is TGTGCCAGCAATCTAGACACAGATACGCAGTATTTT. Residues: CASNLDTDTQYF.

The rearrangement joins TRBV6-1 to TRBJ2-1, with 8 bases aligning to TRBD1. The CDR3 has 14 residues. The V gene's germline CDR1 is MNHNS and CDR2 SASEGT. The trim removed 6 bases at V and 0 bases at J, leaving 1 base unmatched. The CDR3 DNA is TGTGCCAGCAGGGACAGGGCCTCCTACAATGAGCAGTTCTTC. As protein: CASRDRASYNEQFF.

The chain employs TRBV2 and TRBJ2-7; 10 nucleotides agree with TRBD2. The length of the CDR3 is 13 residues. Germline assignment: CDR1 SNHLY and CDR2 FYNNEI. J was trimmed by 2 bases and V by 5 bases; bases with no gene match: 0. Here the CDR3 DNA reads TGTGCCAGCAGTAGCGGGGGGGCCTACGAGCAGTACTTC. Amino acid sequence: CASSSGGAYEQYF.

V gene TRBV6-1 combines with J gene TRBJ1-5; D gene uncertain. The CDR3 loop spans 15 amino acids. Trimming stripped 0 bases from V and 11 bases from J, with 17 bases between. Germline V gene data show CDR1 as MNHNS and CDR2 as SASEGT. CDR3 region: CASSEALRVLRTQHF. The CDR3 nucleotides read TGTGCCAGCAGTGAAGCGCTACGTGTTCTGAGGACCCAGCATTTT.

V and J are TRBV4-1 and TRBJ1-6; D remains unclear. V was clipped by 0 bases and J by 10 bases, with 16 bases between them. The CDR3 covers 16 residues. The germline gives CDR1 MGHRA, CDR2 YSYEKL. CDR3 region: CASSQEGWTVVSPLHF. The CDR3 DNA reads TGCGCCAGCAGCCAAGAGGGGTGGACCGTCGTCTCACCCCTCCACTTT.

V is TRBV5-6 and J is TRBJ2-7, with D perhaps matching TRBD2 (6 bases). The germline V gene encodes CDR1 SGHDT and CDR2 YYEEEE. This CDR3 is built from 14 residues. Trimming took 0 bases from V and 0 from J, leaving 7 bases between them. The CDR3 loop is CASSLGDFSYEQYF. The CDR3 DNA sequence: TGTGCCAGCAGCTTGGGGGACTTCTCCTACGAGCAGTACTTC.

V and J are TRBV13 and TRBJ2-3, with 16 bases aligning to TRBD2. CDR1 is PRHDT, CDR2 FYEKMQ, per germline (reference sequence). The CDR3 consists of 17 residues. The V and J ends lost 4 bases and 3 bases, in that order; junction bases with no gene match: 4. The CDR3 DNA reads TGTGCCAGCAGCTCCGGGACTAGCGGGAGGGAGACAGATACGCAGTATTTT. The encoded protein is CASSSGTSGRETDTQYF.

The V and J genes are TRBV11-2 and TRBJ2-1; perhaps D is TRBD1 or TRBD2 (7 bases each). Germline assignment: CDR1 SGHAT and CDR2 FQNNGV. The CDR3 covers 16 residues. The V end was cut by 0 bases, the J end by 5 bases, with 14 bases between. The CDR3 loop reads CASSLDPSGTDNEQFF. CDR3 bases: TGTGCCAGCAGCTTAGATCCCAGCGGGACAGACAATGAGCAGTTCTTC.

The CDR3 bases are TGCAGCGCCGCCGGAACAGGGGGCGAGCAGTACTTC. This gives the protein CSAAGTGGEQYF. The genes are TRBV29-1 and TRBJ2-5; TRBD1 matches 8 bases. The DNA matches TRBJ2-7 better at its end, which makes the J call doubtful. Germline values: CDR1 SQVTM, CDR2 ANQGSEA. The CDR3 sequence is 12 residues long.

The gene calls are TRBV5-1 and TRBJ1-1, with a tentative D call TRBD1 (5 bases). In germline, CDR1 is SGHRS, CDR2 YFSETQ. This CDR3 comprises 16 residues. The V end lost 4 bases, the J end lost 1 base, and 17 bases lay between the germline ends. CDR3 bases: TGCGCCAGCAGCCTGACAGAACCCACCAAGAACACTGAAGCTTTCTTT. Protein sequence: CASSLTEPTKNTEAFF.

V and J are TRBV6-4 and TRBJ2-3; 11 bases are shared with TRBD2. Germline V gene lookup returns CDR1 MRHNA and CDR2 SNTAGT. Germline trimming cut 0 bases from V and 2 bases from J; bases unmatched to any gene: 1. The CDR3 runs to 16 residues. CDR3 coding DNA: TGTGCCAGCAGTGACTCTAGCGGGGGGGCCACAGATACGCAGTATTTT. Translating it yields CASSDSSGGATDTQYF.

This clone was found a few times. The rearrangement uses TRBV11-2 and TRBJ1-2, with D possibly TRBD1 on 5 matching bases. Trimming took 1 base from V and 0 from J, leaving 9 bases between them. CDR3 size: 15 residues. The V gene's germline CDR1 is SGHAT and CDR2 FQNNGV. The CDR3 is CASSLAPGTNYGYTF. The CDR3 nucleotides read TGTGCCAGCAGCTTAGCCCCAGGGACTAACTATGGCTACACCTTC.

The J gene is TRBJ2-7, the V gene TRBV5-5, with TRBD1 identical over 9 bases. The V segment lost 3 bases and the J segment 2 bases; nucleotides outside the gene matches: 9. This CDR3 region has 16 residues. Germline loops: CDR1 SGHKS, CDR2 YYEKEE (reference sequence). This CDR3 is CASSWRGTGSAYEQYF. CDR3 DNA: TGTGCCAGCAGCTGGAGAGGGACAGGGAGTGCCTACGAGCAGTACTTC.

The rearrangement joins TRBV4-1 to TRBJ2-5, with no clear D. Germline CDR1 and CDR2: MGHRA and YSYEKL. The CDR3 has 13 residues. Trimming removed 0 bases at V and 3 bases at J, with 5 bases between. CDR3 loop: CASSQDGEETQYF. The CDR3, as DNA: TGCGCCAGCAGCCAAGATGGAGAAGAGACCCAGTACTTC.

The CDR3 DNA sequence: TGCGCCAGCAGCCAAGAAAGCATTGGTATTGGTAAGAACACTGAAGCTTTCTTT. This gives the protein CASSQESIGIGKNTEAFF. This chain connects TRBV4-1 to TRBJ1-1; D gene ambiguous. CDR1 and CDR2 from the germline V gene are MGHRA and YSYEKL. The CDR3 runs to 18 residues. V lost 0 bases and J 1 base, leaving 18 bases between the germline ends.